This T cell receptor beta chain originates from a study of blood T cell repertoires in COVID-19. Turning to the study itself: The United States, Italy and Spain supplied acute and convalescent COVID-19 samples. Sources were T cells, B-cell-depleted T cells, or PBMCs; the material itself was cDNA or gDNA.

CDR1 MDHEN and CDR2 SYDVKM come from the germline V gene. V lost 10 bases to trimming and J lost 5 bases, with 20 bases between them. CDR3 length: 14 amino acids. Clones were read by immunoSEQ multiplex PCR, and TCRdb kept only the in-frame ones, dropping some. The table shows around 220,000 clones, with about 90% occurring only once. This clonotype was sampled from a man between 35 and 55 years old with active or convalescent COVID-19. The chain combines TRBV28 with TRBJ1-2, with D uncertain. Sequencing was performed on peripheral blood. The CDR3 loop is CATVPPGWTYGYTF. CDR3 sequence (DNA): TGTGCCACCGTGCCCCCAGGCTGGACTTATGGCTACACCTTC.